This TCR beta chain derives from a study of cytomegalovirus exposure and HLA in healthy donors. Worth noting for this clone: Antigen: not known.

Study observations and caveats: When a later analysis was performed, an Asian-associated ancestry cluster reportedly had fewer N-insertions than the approximately 680-donor mean.

Per germline, CDR1 SEHNR and CDR2 FQNEAQ (reference sequence). With 0 bases removed from V and 0 bases from J, the gap between germline ends came to 6 bases. CDR3 length: 15 amino acids. With 60 Vbeta and 13 Jbeta primers, the PCR was carried out. Original methodology: Some 9.9 million shared chains were among roughly 81 million unique TCR beta chains counted in a later analysis. Profiling relied on immunoSEQ multiplex PCR, and the TCRdb table lists in-frame clones only, not all of them. V, J and clone size reflect that table, while D and trimming were determined from the DNA. The profile covers about 200,000 clones, with 75% to 90% appearing a single time and about 2.6% taken by the ten largest.

The clonotype was recovered from a woman aged 40 to 50 in good health and CMV-seronegative. The chain couples TRBV7-9 to TRBJ2-1, with no clear D. The sample consisted of PBMCs. The chain's CDR3 is CASSLASYSYNEQFF. CDR3 in DNA: TGTGCCAGCAGCTTAGCGTCTTACTCCTACAATGAGCAGTTCTTC.